The 26 T cell receptor beta chains below were found in one sample sequenced in a study of cytomegalovirus exposure and HLA in healthy donors. Researchers ran the PCR with 60 Vbeta and 13 Jbeta primers. Repertoires were generated with immunoSEQ multiplex PCR, while TCRdb's copy carries only in-frame clones and drops some. The sample lists 110,000 or so clones, about 77% occurring once. Source material: PBMCs. Receptors were obtained from a woman in her twenties or thirties in good health and CMV-seropositive.

V is TRBV10-3 and J is TRBJ2-7; weak D call: TRBD1 (5 bases). CDR3 length: 17 amino acids. The germline V and J ends were trimmed by 6 bases and 3 bases, with 24 bases remaining between them. From germline, CDR1 is ENHRY and CDR2 SYGVKD. Here the CDR3 DNA reads TGTGCCATCAGACCTCAAGCAGACAGCCTAAGGGACTACGAGCAGTACTTC. Translated, it gives CAIRPQADSLRDYEQYF.

The chain uses TRBV10-1 and TRBJ2-3; TRBD2 aligns across 10 bases. Germline trimming cut 5 bases from V and 7 bases from J; bases unmatched to any gene: 6. Per the germline V gene, CDR1 is WNHNN and CDR2 is SYGVQD (reference sequence). This CDR3 comprises 14 residues. The CDR3 nucleotides are TGCGCCAGCAGTAGGACTAGCGGAGAGTATACGCAGTATTTT. Translation: CASSRTSGEYTQYF.

This chain connects TRBV7-9 to TRBJ2-3; perhaps TRBD1 as D (6 bases). The CDR3 contains 17 residues. Trimming shortened V by 1 base and J by 2 bases, and 16 bases separated the two germline ends. The germline V gene encodes CDR1 SEHNR and CDR2 FQNEAQ (reference sequence). The CDR3 DNA is TGTGCCAGCAGCTTAGGGGCAGGGGCCCTTTTCACAGATACGCAGTATTTT. Translation: CASSLGAGALFTDTQYF.

This clone showed up just once. The chain couples TRBV18 to TRBJ2-5; a possible D gene is TRBD1 (6 bases). This CDR3 is built from 13 residues. The germline V gene encodes CDR1 KGHSH and CDR2 LQKENI. V lost 4 bases, J lost 2 bases, and 8 bases lay in between. The CDR3 region has the DNA TGTGCCAGCTCACTCGGACAGCAAGAGACCCAGTACTTC. Its protein is CASSLGQQETQYF.

This rearrangement joins TRBV19 to TRBJ1-2; D might be TRBD1 (5 bases). V dropped 6 bases and J dropped 4 bases, with 12 bases sitting between them. This CDR3 comprises 13 residues. The germline gives CDR1 LNHDA, CDR2 SQIVND (reference sequence). CDR3 sequence reads: CASSPGRAYGYTF. The CDR3 DNA follows: TGTGCCAGTAGCCCCGGCAGGGCCTATGGCTACACCTTC.

This chain joins TRBV10-3 and TRBJ2-7, with D maybe TRBD2 (6 bases). Looked up from germline, CDR1 is ENHRY and CDR2 is SYGVKD. V was cut by 0 bases and J by 3 bases, with 12 bases left in between. The CDR3 loop spans 15 amino acids. The CDR3 region is CAISESYGGDYEQYF. The CDR3 bases are TGTGCCATCAGTGAGTCGTACGGGGGAGACTACGAGCAGTACTTC.

The chain combines TRBV2 with TRBJ1-1; TRBD1 matches at 8 bases. Germline lookup yields CDR1 SNHLY and CDR2 FYNNEI. V shed 2 bases and J 3 bases; nucleotides not matched to a gene: 2. The CDR3 covers 14 residues. The CDR3 coding sequence is TGTGCCAGCAGTGAACAGGGGGCGGACACTGAAGCTTTCTTT. Translated, it gives CASSEQGADTEAFF.

V and J are TRBV20-1 and TRBJ2-3; D is undetermined. Deletions cut 8 bases from V and 3 bases from J, with 9 bases between. Germline assignment: CDR1 DFQATT and CDR2 SNEGSKA (reference sequence). The CDR3 has 11 amino acids. The CDR3 DNA reads as TGCAGTCTGGGCAGAACAGATACGCAGTATTTT. It codes for CSLGRTDTQYF.

The table lists this clone with a count of one. Here the CDR3 reads CASSFDRRNTEAFF. CDR3 DNA sequence: TGTGCCAGCAGTTTTGACAGGAGGAACACTGAAGCTTTCTTT. The rearrangement uses TRBV6-6 and TRBJ1-1; a weak D match, TRBD1 (6 bases). CDR3 length equals 14 residues. CDR1 and CDR2 (germline): MNHNY, SVGAGI (reference sequence). The V end lost 4 bases, the J end lost 1 base, and 10 bases lay between the germline ends.

This chain joins TRBV6-1 and TRBJ1-2, with 9 positions matching TRBD1. The CDR3 runs to 15 residues. The germline V gene encodes CDR1 MNHNS and CDR2 SASEGT. The ends lost 6 bases at V and 4 bases at J; junction bases unmatched: 9. CDR3 sequence (DNA): TGTGCCAGCAGAGAACAGGGGGCTAGAAGCTATGGCTACACCTTC. It is translated as CASREQGARSYGYTF.

The chain combines TRBV30 with TRBJ2-5; TRBD1 aligns across 9 bases. The DNA end lines up better with TRBJ2-7; the J call may be wrong. Germline loops: CDR1 GTSNPN, CDR2 SVGIG (reference sequence). The CDR3 is 17 amino acids. In nucleotides, the CDR3 is TGTGCCTGGATCCCGAACCCGGGACAGGGAGTAGGTTACGAGCAGTACTTC. As protein: CAWIPNPGQGVGYEQYF.

The chain couples TRBV6-1 to TRBJ2-7, with 9 bases lining up with TRBD1. The ends lost 4 bases at V and 1 base at J; junction bases unmatched: 5. The CDR3 is 15 amino acids. The germline gives CDR1 MNHNS, CDR2 SASEGT. CDR3 sequence (DNA): TGTGCCAGCAGTGGCCGGGACAGGGCGTCCTACGAGCAGTACTTC. Translated, it gives CASSGRDRASYEQYF.

This clone was recorded once. The gene calls are TRBV5-4 and TRBJ2-5, with D perhaps TRBD2 (7 bases). The CDR3 is made up of 15 amino acids. Between the trimmed V and J ends, which lost 0 bases and 5 bases, there was a span of 14 bases. CDR1 is SGHNT and CDR2 is YYREEE in the germline V gene (reference sequence). The CDR3 is CASSLAVGGAETQYF. The CDR3, as DNA: TGTGCCAGCAGCTTGGCCGTAGGGGGGGCGGAGACCCAGTACTTC.

The chain couples TRBV19 to TRBJ1-2; D uncertain. V lost 5 bases to trimming and J lost 4 bases, with 20 bases between them. In germline, CDR1 is LNHDA, CDR2 SQIVND (reference sequence). CDR3 length: 16 residues. The CDR3 DNA follows: TGTGCCAGTAGTTACTCCCGGGGATGGGGATCCTATGGCTACACCTTC. It is translated as CASSYSRGWGSYGYTF.

This clone was seen a few times. The V and J genes are TRBV21-1 and TRBJ2-7; TRBD2, as called in the table, went unchecked against the DNA. TRBV21-1 is termed a pseudogene. The CDR3 length is 15 residues. The CDR3: CASSKGLAALYEQYF. CDR3 nucleotides: TGTGCCAGCAGCAAAGGCCTAGCGGCCCTATACGAGCAGTACTTC.

V gene TRBV6-6 combines with J gene TRBJ2-3; D possibly corresponds to TRBD1 (5 bases). CDR1 is MNHNY and CDR2 is SVGAGI in the germline V gene (reference sequence). V was trimmed by 6 bases and J by 1 base, leaving 14 bases between them. The CDR3 sequence is 15 residues long. In DNA, the CDR3 is TGTGCCAGCAGCAATTCAGGGTCTGGCACAGATACGCAGTATTTT. Its protein is CASSNSGSGTDTQYF.

This chain joins TRBV9 and TRBJ2-1, with D maybe TRBD1 (6 bases). Trimming stripped 3 bases from V and 6 bases from J, with 10 bases between. The CDR3 covers 13 residues. CDR1 SGDLS and CDR2 YYNGEE come from the germline V gene. Here the CDR3 reads CASSGTAVNEQFF. CDR3 in DNA: TGTGCCAGCAGCGGGACAGCAGTCAATGAGCAGTTCTTC. The full variable domain, completed using reference TRBV9 and TRBJ2-1, is DSGVTQTPKHLITATGQRVTLRCSPRSGDLSVYWYQQSLDQGLQFLIQYYNGEERAKGNILERFSAQQFPDLHSELNLSSLELGDSALYFCASSGTAVNEQFFGPGTRLTVL.

The chain combines TRBV7-9 with TRBJ1-2, with TRBD1 matching over 11 bases. The V gene's germline CDR1 is SEHNR and CDR2 FQNEAQ (reference sequence). This CDR3 contains 17 residues. Trimming removed 5 bases from V and 2 bases from J; junction bases left unmatched: 10. The CDR3 region has the DNA TGTGCCAGCAGCCACACCCGGGACAGGGGGAGCAACTATGGCTACACCTTC. It yields the protein CASSHTRDRGSNYGYTF.

The rearrangement links TRBV5-6 to TRBJ1-2; the D is unclear. V lost 2 bases and J lost 2, with 4 bases in between. Germline assignment: CDR1 SGHDT and CDR2 YYEEEE. The CDR3 is 12 amino acids. CDR3 protein: CASSLQNYGYTF. For the CDR3, the DNA is TGTGCCAGCAGCTTACAAAACTATGGCTACACCTTC.

Comment on this clone: No DNA is shown, since the ends of the CDR3 on it are uncertain; the CDR3 is the one TCRdb lists. The chain uses TRBV7-6 and TRBJ1-2. Germline loops: CDR1 SGHVS, CDR2 FNYEAQ. The CDR3 is 14 amino acids long, termini counted. This CDR3 reads CASSLQRGLYGYTF.

This rearrangement joins TRBV19 to TRBJ1-4, with D uncertain. The CDR3 covers 13 residues. Germline V gene lookup returns CDR1 LNHDA and CDR2 SQIVND (reference sequence). The ends were cut back, 6 bases at V and 5 bases at J, with 10 bases in the middle. This chain's CDR3 is CASRLSGNEKLFF. For the CDR3, the DNA is TGTGCCAGTAGGTTGTCAGGCAATGAAAAACTGTTTTTT.

This sequence joins TRBV5-1 and TRBJ2-1; 10 nucleotides agree with TRBD1. There are 15 residues in the CDR3. The ends lost 1 base at V and 8 bases at J; junction bases unmatched: 6. The germline CDR1 and CDR2 sequences are SGHRS and YFSETQ. The DNA for the CDR3 is TGCGCCAGCAGCTTGACTGGGACAGGGGTGGATGAGCAGTTCTTC. Encoded protein: CASSLTGTGVDEQFF.

The chain combines TRBV2 with TRBJ2-7, with a possible D match to TRBD2 (5 bases). Per the germline V gene, CDR1 is SNHLY and CDR2 is FYNNEI. This CDR3 comprises 13 residues. Here the CDR3 reads CAFKEEAAYEQYF. The CDR3 DNA is TGTGCTTTCAAGGAGGAGGCGGCATACGAGCAGTACTTC.

This chain connects TRBV30 to TRBJ2-3, with 7 bases lining up with TRBD2. The CDR3 is made up of 14 amino acids. Germline V gives CDR1 GTSNPN, CDR2 SVGIG (reference sequence). V dropped 0 bases and J dropped 2; count of bases not matched to a gene: 2. CDR3 DNA: TGTGCCTGGAGTGTGGGGGGGTCCACAGATACGCAGTATTTT. Translating gives CAWSVGGSTDTQYF.

The V and J genes are TRBV5-1 and TRBJ2-7; 9 bases fit TRBD1. The CDR3 is made up of 16 amino acids. The V and J ends lost 3 bases and 3 bases, in that order; junction bases with no gene match: 10. The V gene's germline CDR1 is SGHRS and CDR2 YFSETQ. CDR3 DNA sequence: TGCGCCAGCAGCTGGGAAACTCCGGGACAGGGCTACGAGCAGTACTTC. This codes for CASSWETPGQGYEQYF.

The J gene is TRBJ1-1, the V gene TRBV5-1, with 9 bases that match TRBD1. The CDR3 loop spans 15 amino acids. Losses at the gene ends were 2 bases for V and 5 bases for J; bases not matched to a gene: 7. Per the germline V gene, CDR1 is SGHRS and CDR2 is YFSETQ. Here the CDR3 reads CASSFTGGQSTEAFF. The CDR3 DNA is TGCGCCAGCAGCTTTACAGGGGGCCAAAGTACTGAAGCTTTCTTT.